The 27 T cell receptor beta chains below all came from one sample that was sequenced in a study of early T cells in non-severe SARS-CoV-2 infection. One entry per CDR3 protein results from TCRdb running MiXCR on the 5' RACE reads. The sample yields tens of thousands of distinct CDR3 sequences, about 8% seen once. The source was whole blood, collected at baseline. The receptors here all came from an adult who was a healthcare worker with PCR-confirmed SARS-CoV-2 infection or an uninfected control (not recorded which).

V is TRBV6-6 and J is TRBJ2-2, with D perhaps TRBD1 (5 bases). This CDR3 is 15 amino acids long. The germline V gene encodes CDR1 MNHNY and CDR2 SVGAGI (reference sequence). Trimming took off 4 bases at V and 3 bases at J, with 12 bases between the two ends. DNA of the CDR3: TGTGCCAGCAGTTTGGGGCAGGGTGACACCGGGGAGCTGTTTTTT. Protein: CASSLGQGDTGELFF.

The table lists this clonotype with many counts. The gene calls are TRBV6-4 and TRBJ1-6; TRBD1 matches 7 bases. The V gene end was trimmed by 5 bases and the J gene end by 7 bases; junction bases not matched to a gene: 5. The CDR3 contains 14 residues. Germline loops: CDR1 MRHNA, CDR2 SNTAGT. The CDR3 loop reads CASSLQGLNSPLHF. Here the CDR3 DNA reads TGTGCCAGCAGTCTACAGGGGTTGAATTCACCCCTCCACTTT.

This clonotype has a count of ten or more. The chain couples TRBV6-5 to TRBJ1-1; unclear D gene. The V gene lost 0 bases and the J gene lost 5 bases, with 16 bases spanning the gap. Looked up from germline, CDR1 is MNHEY and CDR2 is SVGAGI. The CDR3 consists of 16 residues. CDR3 sequence: CASSYSSMSFRTEAFF. In DNA, the CDR3 is TGTGCCAGCAGTTACTCGAGTATGTCCTTCCGGACTGAAGCTTTCTTT.

This clonotype was counted at least ten times. The chain carries TRBV7-9 and TRBJ1-2; D is unclear. There are 12 residues in the CDR3. Trimming stripped 1 base from V and 4 bases from J, with 4 bases between. The germline V gene has CDR1 SEHNR and CDR2 FQNEAQ (reference sequence). Here the CDR3 reads CASSLDSYGYTF. The CDR3 nucleotides are TGTGCCAGCAGCTTAGACAGCTATGGCTACACCTTC.

A few counts support this clonotype. The chain employs TRBV13 and TRBJ2-1; 7 bases map to TRBD1. This CDR3 comprises 14 residues. J lost 8 bases, V lost 5 bases, and 9 bases had no gene match. CDR1 is PRHDT and CDR2 is FYEKMQ in the germline V gene (reference sequence). The CDR3 loop reads CASSPQGVWDEQFF. The CDR3, as DNA: TGTGCCAGCAGCCCCCAGGGGGTTTGGGATGAGCAGTTCTTC.

V and J are TRBV6-2 or TRBV6-3 and TRBJ2-5; TRBD2 matches 8 bases. The trim removed 8 bases at V and 5 bases at J, leaving 10 bases unmatched. Germline V CDR1 and CDR2: MNHEY, SVGEGT. The CDR3 is made up of 14 amino acids. CDR3 protein: CASDRGGREETQYF. As DNA, the CDR3 is TGTGCCAGCGACCGGGGGGGCCGGGAGGAGACCCAGTACTTC.

By sample share, this clonotype is medium-sized. V usage is TRBV5-1 and J usage is TRBJ2-1; D is perhaps TRBD2 (6 bases). Germline assignment: CDR1 SGHRS and CDR2 YFSETQ. CDR3 length equals 15 residues. V was pared by 4 bases and J by 1 base, with 12 bases between. CDR3: CASSPGGGSYNEQFF. The CDR3 nucleotides read TGCGCCAGCAGCCCCGGGGGTGGGTCCTACAATGAGCAGTTCTTC.

The V and J genes are TRBV20-1 and TRBJ1-1; tentative D call: TRBD1 (6 bases). Germline V CDR1 and CDR2: DFQATT, SNEGSKA (reference sequence). The CDR3 has 15 amino acids. V was shortened by 1 base and J by 0 bases, with 12 bases between the two germline ends. The CDR3 spells CSARAVGGMNTEAFF. CDR3 coding DNA: TGCAGTGCTAGAGCCGTAGGGGGGATGAACACTGAAGCTTTCTTT.

Sample share makes this clonotype medium-sized (0.01 to 0.1%). The chain joins TRBV11-2 to TRBJ2-1; the D gene is possibly TRBD1 (5 bases). CDR3 size: 15 residues. Germline CDR1 and CDR2: SGHAT and FQNNGV. V was shortened by 0 bases and J by 6 bases, with 12 bases between the two germline ends. The CDR3 coding sequence is TGTGCCAGCAGCTTAGAGGGGCAGTTGGGCAATGAGCAGTTCTTC. Encoded protein: CASSLEGQLGNEQFF. Together with reference TRBV11-2 and TRBJ2-1, the CDR3 gives the full variable domain: EAGVAQSPRYKIIEKRQSVAFWCNPISGHATLYWYQQILGQGPKLLIQFQNNGVVDDSQLPKDRFSAERLKGVDSTLKIQPAKLEDSAVYLCASSLEGQLGNEQFFGPGTRLTVL.

This rearrangement joins TRBV29-1 to TRBJ1-2, with D possibly matching TRBD1 (6 bases). Germline V lookup: CDR1 SQVTM, CDR2 ANQGSEA. There are 10 residues in the CDR3. The CDR3, as DNA: TGCAGTGAGGACAGCTATGGCTACACCTTC. Its protein product is CSEDSYGYTF.

The chain has TRBV20-1 and TRBJ2-3, with TRBD2 identical over 13 bases. The J segment lost 5 bases and the V segment lost 0 bases, leaving 5 bases of the junction unmatched. The CDR3 length is 16 residues. CDR1 is DFQATT and CDR2 is SNEGSKA in the germline V gene (reference sequence). CDR3 DNA sequence: TGCAGTGCTAGAGATCTACTAGCGGGGGGGCTAGATACGCAGTATTTT. Its protein product is CSARDLLAGGLDTQYF.

In this sample, this clonotype turned up many times. The V call is TRBV7-6, the J call TRBJ1-2; D is unclear. Trimming took off 1 base at V and 4 bases at J, with 10 bases between the two ends. CDR3 length: 14 residues. CDR1 and CDR2 (germline): SGHVS, FNYEAQ. The CDR3 DNA sequence: TGTGCCAGCAGCTTAGATGGGTTTGCCTATGGCTACACCTTC. It specifies CASSLDGFAYGYTF.

This clonotype came up many times. This rearrangement joins TRBV9 to TRBJ2-7, with a possible D match to TRBD2 (6 bases). CDR1 is SGDLS and CDR2 is YYNGEE in the germline V gene. This CDR3 is built from 15 residues. V lost 0 bases and J lost 5, with 15 bases in between. The CDR3 loop reads CASSVEEGTGNEQYF. The CDR3 coding sequence is TGTGCCAGCAGCGTAGAGGAGGGGACTGGCAACGAGCAGTACTTC.

J is TRBJ2-3 and V is TRBV11-2, with D perhaps matching TRBD2 (6 bases). The CDR3 runs 18 residues. Trimming took 6 bases from V and 0 from J, leaving 22 bases between them. Germline-derived CDR1 and CDR2 are SGHAT and FQNNGV. CDR3 DNA sequence: TGTGCCAGCAGTCCCTCCCGGGACTCAATTTCTAGCACAGATACGCAGTATTTT. Translating it yields CASSPSRDSISSTDTQYF.

V and J are TRBV5-1 and TRBJ2-3; D is unclear. Germline CDR1 SGHRS, CDR2 YFSETQ. The V end lost 1 base, the J end lost 2 bases, and 14 bases lay between the germline ends. This CDR3 contains 16 residues. The CDR3 DNA reads TGCGCCAGCAGCTTGAACTGGCCAAAAGACACAGATACGCAGTATTTT. Its protein is CASSLNWPKDTDTQYF. Filled out from reference TRBV5-1 and TRBJ2-3, the complete variable domain reads KAGVTQTPRYLIKTRGQQVTLSCSPISGHRSVSWYQQTPGQGLQFLFEYFSETQRNKGNFPGRFSGRQFSNSRSEMNVSTLELGDSALYLCASSLNWPKDTDTQYFGPGTRLTVL.

Many counts were recorded for this clonotype. This rearrangement joins TRBV7-9 to TRBJ2-7; D gene ambiguous. Germline V gene data show CDR1 as SEHNR and CDR2 as FQNEAQ (reference sequence). The V gene lost 0 bases and the J gene lost 11 bases, with 14 bases spanning the gap. The CDR3 has 13 amino acids. CDR3 loop: CASSLASQSREYF. CDR3 sequence (DNA): TGTGCCAGCAGCTTAGCGTCTCAATCCCGCGAGTACTTC.

The V call is TRBV5-5, the J call TRBJ1-6, with D possibly TRBD1 on 5 matching bases. Germline V gives CDR1 SGHKS, CDR2 YYEKEE (reference sequence). Trimming shortened V by 3 bases and J by 7 bases, and 11 bases separated the two germline ends. CDR3 length equals 14 residues. CDR3 amino acids: CASSWRDENSPLHF. The CDR3 coding sequence is TGTGCCAGCAGCTGGAGGGACGAGAATTCACCCCTCCACTTT.

With regard to this clonotype: This may arise from a read error, as a much more abundant clone is one base away. This rearrangement joins TRBV25-1 to TRBJ2-5; 9 bases fit TRBD1. Germline assignment: CDR1 MGHDK and CDR2 SYGVNS. There are 15 residues in the CDR3. CDR3 protein: CVSSEGDRVQETQYF. DNA for the CDR3: TGTGTCAGCAGTGAAGGGGACAGGGTACAAGAGACCCAGTACTTC.

This clonotype was seen more than once but under ten times. The V and J genes are TRBV15 and TRBJ2-7; no clear D. Germline V gives CDR1 LNHNV, CDR2 YYDKDF (reference sequence). The V and J ends lost 3 bases and 5 bases respectively, with 8 bases between them. This CDR3 comprises 12 residues. CDR3 residues: CATSRSGDEQYF. Here the CDR3 DNA reads TGTGCCACCAGCAGGAGTGGGGACGAGCAGTACTTC.

This clonotype was found a few times. The chain's CDR3 is CASSLGAGEQYF. The CDR3 region has the DNA TGTGCCAGCAGCCTAGGGGCTGGGGAGCAGTACTTC. The chain couples TRBV11-2 to TRBJ2-7; D is perhaps TRBD1 (5 bases). Trimming took 5 bases from V and 7 from J, leaving 12 bases between them. CDR1 SGHAT and CDR2 FQNNGV come from the germline V gene. This CDR3 region has 12 residues.

This sequence joins TRBV6-5 and TRBJ2-4; maybe TRBD2 (5 bases). Germline V lookup: CDR1 MNHEY, CDR2 SVGAGI. This CDR3 region has 16 residues. Trimming took 2 bases from V and 0 from J, leaving 11 bases between them. The CDR3 bases are TGTGCCAGCAGTTACGGGAGAGTTGTAGCCAAAAACATTCAGTACTTC. It codes for CASSYGRVVAKNIQYF.

In this sample, this clonotype turned up a few times. This chain uses TRBV7-6 with TRBJ2-1; D not resolved. The germline V gene has CDR1 SGHVS and CDR2 FNYEAQ. The CDR3 is 12 residues long. Deletions cut 5 bases from V and 9 bases from J, with 11 bases between. The CDR3 reads CASSEVVGEQFF. CDR3 sequence (DNA): TGTGCCAGCAGCGAGGTGGTGGGTGAGCAGTTCTTC.

This clonotype turned up a few times. The rearrangement joins TRBV9 to TRBJ2-1; D is possibly TRBD1 (6 bases). Trimming left V 1 base short and J 6 bases short, with 11 bases between. The CDR3 spans 14 residues. Germline CDR1 reads SGDLS; CDR2 reads YYNGEE. CDR3 protein: CASSVQGNSNEQFF. Written as DNA, the CDR3 is TGTGCCAGCAGCGTACAGGGGAATTCCAATGAGCAGTTCTTC.

This clonotype was picked up many times. CDR3 DNA sequence: TGTGCCACCACGGACAGCCCCACAGATACGCAGTATTTT. It codes for CATTDSPTDTQYF. The V and J genes are TRBV28 and TRBJ2-3, with TRBD1 as a possible D gene (6 bases). The CDR3 has 13 amino acids. V lost 10 bases and J lost 2, with 13 bases in between. Germline V gives CDR1 MDHEN, CDR2 SYDVKM.

This clonotype showed up many times. The chain joins TRBV9 to TRBJ2-5; tentative D call: TRBD2 (6 bases). Germline V gene lookup returns CDR1 SGDLS and CDR2 YYNGEE. The CDR3 has 14 residues. V shed 0 bases and J shed 1 base, with 7 bases lying between them. The CDR3 is CASSVGTTQETQYF. DNA of the CDR3: TGTGCCAGCAGCGTAGGGACTACCCAAGAGACCCAGTACTTC.

Ten or more counts support this clonotype. This sequence joins TRBV10-2 and TRBJ2-5; D call uncertain. CDR3 length: 10 amino acids. V lost 4 bases, J lost 4 bases, and 1 base lay in between. The germline V gene encodes CDR1 WSHSY and CDR2 SAAADI. CDR3 sequence: CASSGETQYF. CDR3 nucleotide sequence: TGCGCCAGCAGTGGAGAGACCCAGTACTTC.

This clonotype has a count of ten or more. The rearrangement uses TRBV11-3 and TRBJ1-1; D is undetermined. Germline V gene sequence: CDR1 SGHNT, CDR2 YENEEA. There are 13 residues in the CDR3. V was shortened by 2 bases and J by 1 base, with 5 bases between the two germline ends. DNA for the CDR3: TGTGCCAGCAGCTTACGGGCGAACACTGAAGCTTTCTTT. It yields the protein CASSLRANTEAFF.